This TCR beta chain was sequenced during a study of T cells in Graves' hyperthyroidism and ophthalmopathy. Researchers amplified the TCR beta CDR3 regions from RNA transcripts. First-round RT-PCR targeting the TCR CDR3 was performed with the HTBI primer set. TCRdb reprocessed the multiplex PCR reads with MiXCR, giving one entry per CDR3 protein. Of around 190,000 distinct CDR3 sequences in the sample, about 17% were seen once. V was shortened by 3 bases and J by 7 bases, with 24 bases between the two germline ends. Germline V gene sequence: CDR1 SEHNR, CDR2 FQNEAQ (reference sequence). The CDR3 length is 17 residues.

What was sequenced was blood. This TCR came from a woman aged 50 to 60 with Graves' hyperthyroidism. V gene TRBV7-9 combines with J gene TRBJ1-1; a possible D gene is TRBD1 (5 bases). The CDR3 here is CASSFGSNTGGSGEAFF. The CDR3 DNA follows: TGTGCCAGCAGCTTCGGTTCGAACACCGGGGGGAGTGGTGAAGCTTTCTTT.